This TCR beta chain was observed in a study of T cells in Graves' hyperthyroidism and ophthalmopathy. This clonotype was seen only a few times. V was cut by 0 bases and J by 9 bases, with 16 bases left in between. Germline V gene data show CDR1 as SGHKS and CDR2 as YYEKEE (reference sequence). The CDR3 consists of 15 residues. Authors of the study amplified TCR beta CDR3 regions from RNA transcripts. A set of HTBI primers served as the primers for a first-round RT-PCR of the TCR CDR3. Each CDR3 protein is one row after TCRdb ran MiXCR on the multiplex PCR reads. The table includes about 420,000 distinct CDR3 sequences, around a sixth detected once.

V is TRBV5-5 and J is TRBJ2-1; no clear D. The sample consisted of blood. The sequence was obtained from a young woman with Graves' hyperthyroidism. The chain's CDR3 is CASSLARLPGSEQFF. The CDR3 DNA is TGTGCCAGCAGCTTGGCCCGGCTACCAGGCAGTGAGCAGTTCTTC.